This TCR beta chain was sequenced during a study of Ad26.COV2.S vaccination and SARS-CoV-2 variants. About the study: Into the muscle, Ad26.COV2.S was dosed once or twice, 56 days apart. The study, taken as a whole, reports: Substantial response breadth was reportedly seen for spike-specific CD8+ and CD4+ T cells after vaccination.

Concerning this clone: Its specificity is not known.

Libraries were prepared by immunoSEQ multiplex PCR; TCRdb keeps only in-frame clonotypes and omits some of them. The table includes over 300,000 clones, roughly four fifths detected once. Described treatment: roughly 18 received Ad26.COV2.S at low or high dose, single or two shots; five or six received placebo; per-sample allocation not given. Collection of samples fell on day 63 after the first vaccine or placebo injection. In germline, CDR1 is SGHRS, CDR2 YFSETQ. Deletions cut 0 bases from V and 10 bases from J, with 14 bases between. CDR3 length: 14 residues. The sequenced sample was peripheral blood, obtained in a trial of Ad26.COV2.S vaccine versus placebo. The rearrangement links TRBV5-1 to TRBJ2-1; D is uncertain. The sequence was obtained from a person between 18 and 60 years old who received the Ad26.COV2.S COVID-19 vaccine or a placebo. CDR3 in DNA: TGCGCCAGCAGCTTGGCGTTCTCTGTTCAGGAGCAGTTCTTC. Encoded protein: CASSLAFSVQEQFF.